Below, 20 T cell receptor beta chains from the same sample are listed, as sequenced in a study of blood T cell repertoires in COVID-19. TCRdb keeps only in-frame clones here, not all; method: immunoSEQ multiplex PCR. The table records under 50,000 clones, 92% of them present only once. The sequenced material came from peripheral blood. These receptors originate from a human donor in a cohort sampled during active COVID-19.

V usage is TRBV7-2 and J usage is TRBJ2-7; a possible D gene is TRBD1 (5 bases). V was shortened by 5 bases and J by 4 bases, with 21 bases between the two germline ends. CDR1 and CDR2 (germline): SGHTA, FQGNSA. The CDR3 is 16 residues long. The CDR3 coding sequence is TGTGCCAGCAGCGTGCAGGGTCGCGTGGGGTATTACGAGCAGTACTTC. Protein product: CASSVQGRVGYYEQYF.

The V and J genes are TRBV7-2 and TRBJ1-5; maybe TRBD1 (5 bases). Trimming stripped 5 bases from V and 11 bases from J, with 16 bases between. Germline CDR1 SGHTA, CDR2 FQGNSA. There are 13 residues in the CDR3. CDR3 DNA sequence: TGTGCCAGCAGCCCGCCAGGGCCAAAGGCCCAGCATTTT. Amino acid sequence: CASSPPGPKAQHF.

The rearrangement links TRBV28 to TRBJ2-3; TRBD2 agrees at 8 bases. This CDR3 has 16 amino acids. Germline V gene data show CDR1 as MDHEN and CDR2 as SYDVKM. The V and J ends lost 1 base and 6 bases, in that order; junction bases with no gene match: 9. Here the CDR3 DNA reads TGTGCCAGCAGTTTATCTGGACTAGCCCCTGGGGATACGCAGTATTTT. Protein sequence: CASSLSGLAPGDTQYF.

The chain is built from TRBV5-6 and TRBJ1-2; D is uncertain. The CDR3 extends over 13 amino acids. The ends were cut back, 5 bases at V and 4 bases at J, with 12 bases in the middle. Germline loops: CDR1 SGHDT, CDR2 YYEEEE. In DNA form, the CDR3 reads TGTGCCAGCAGGCCGACATCTTTCTATGGCTACACCTTC. Its translation is CASRPTSFYGYTF.

This clone has a single count. The gene calls are TRBV11-2 and TRBJ2-5; D unresolved. Per germline, CDR1 SGHAT and CDR2 FQNNGV. This CDR3 is 13 amino acids long. Between the trimmed V and J ends, which lost 1 base and 5 bases, there was a span of 8 bases. In nucleotides, the CDR3 is TGTGCCAGCAGCTTAGGACTGCCGGAGACCCAGTACTTC. It yields the protein CASSLGLPETQYF.

V and J are TRBV3-1 (or the pseudogene TRBV3-2) and TRBJ1-2; 7 nucleotides line up with TRBD1. CDR1 and CDR2 (germline): LGHDT, YNNKEL (reference sequence). The CDR3 has 15 residues. V was pared by 4 bases and J by 0 bases, with 5 bases of the junction left unmatched. The CDR3 sequence: CASSPTGATNYGYTF. The CDR3 coding sequence is TGTGCCAGCAGCCCCACAGGGGCTACTAACTATGGCTACACCTTC.

This clone has only one observation. V is TRBV18 and J is TRBJ1-5, with a weak D call TRBD1 (5 bases). The CDR3 has 18 residues. With 3 bases removed from V and 1 base from J, the gap between germline ends came to 19 bases. Germline values: CDR1 KGHSH, CDR2 LQKENI. The DNA of the CDR3 is TGTGCCAGCTCACCCACGCGGGGCCAAAGGGGAAGCAATCAGCCCCAGCATTTT. This translates into CASSPTRGQRGSNQPQHF.

The J gene is TRBJ2-2, the V gene TRBV30, with D perhaps TRBD2 (5 bases). This CDR3 is built from 15 residues. Per germline, CDR1 GTSNPN and CDR2 SVGIG (reference sequence). Trimming stripped 8 bases from V and 1 base from J, with 17 bases between. CDR3 protein: CAEKRAHWNTGELFF. The CDR3 coding sequence is TGTGCCGAAAAGAGGGCACATTGGAACACCGGGGAGCTGTTTTTT.

There are a few counts of this clone. The chain carries TRBV4-1 and TRBJ1-5; D might be TRBD1 (5 bases). The CDR3 spans 13 residues. V lost 1 base to trimming and J lost 10 bases, with 11 bases between them. Germline V gives CDR1 MGHRA, CDR2 YSYEKL. The CDR3 sequence: CASSQGRGEPQHF. As DNA, the CDR3 is TGCGCCAGCAGCCAAGGGAGGGGAGAACCCCAGCATTTT.

This sequence joins TRBV7-2 and TRBJ2-2, with 7 bases lining up with TRBD1. The CDR3 is 14 amino acids. After removal of 4 bases from V and 6 bases from J, the junction contained 5 bases not matched to a gene. The germline CDR1 and CDR2 sequences are SGHTA and FQGNSA. The CDR3 DNA is TGTGCCAGCAGCTCACGACAGGGCCCCGGGGAGCTGTTTTTT. It is translated as CASSSRQGPGELFF.

This clone has only a few counts. The chain couples TRBV6-5 to TRBJ2-5; weak D call: TRBD1 (5 bases). V lost 6 bases and J lost 5, with 19 bases in between. Per germline, CDR1 MNHEY and CDR2 SVGAGI. The CDR3 is 15 residues long. The CDR3 DNA sequence: TGTGCCAGCAGGCGAAAAATTAGGGGTCGGGAGACCCAGTACTTC. This gives the protein CASRRKIRGRETQYF.

J is TRBJ2-1 and V is TRBV12-3 or TRBV12-4; D is possibly TRBD2 (5 bases). V dropped 7 bases and J dropped 6 bases, with 13 bases sitting between them. This CDR3 is 13 amino acids long. CDR3 nucleotide sequence: TGTGCCAGCAACCACCGGGATCGCAATGAGCAGTTCTTC. It encodes CASNHRDRNEQFF.

J is TRBJ2-1 and V is TRBV9, with D perhaps TRBD2 (6 bases). The CDR3 is made up of 15 amino acids. Germline lookup yields CDR1 SGDLS and CDR2 YYNGEE. V was cut by 0 bases and J by 5 bases, with 12 bases left in between. The CDR3 loop reads CASSVGAGLHNEQFF. CDR3 nucleotide sequence: TGTGCCAGCAGCGTAGGGGCGGGGCTACACAATGAGCAGTTCTTC.

The V and J genes are TRBV29-1 and TRBJ1-5; no definite D call. Germline values: CDR1 SQVTM, CDR2 ANQGSEA. The CDR3 has 12 amino acids. V gave up 6 bases and J gave up 7 bases, with 13 bases separating them. CDR3 sequence (DNA): TGCAGCGTCCTGTCGGGAGGGCAGCCCCAGCATTTT. Its translation is CSVLSGGQPQHF.

V and J are TRBV2 and TRBJ1-6, with D maybe TRBD1 (6 bases). Looked up from germline, CDR1 is SNHLY and CDR2 is FYNNEI. The CDR3 runs 14 residues. Trimming removed 4 bases from V and 5 bases from J, with 9 bases in between. The CDR3 reads CASSVDRNNSPLHF. CDR3 sequence (DNA): TGTGCCAGCAGTGTTGACAGGAATAATTCACCCCTCCACTTT.

In DNA, the CDR3 is TGTGCCAGCAGCCCCTGGACAGGCAACACCGGGGAGCTGTTTTTT. It encodes CASSPWTGNTGELFF. The rearrangement uses TRBV7-2 and TRBJ2-2, with TRBD1 identical over 7 bases. In germline, CDR1 is SGHTA, CDR2 FQGNSA. The CDR3 extends over 15 amino acids. V lost 5 bases, J lost 2 bases, and 5 bases stayed unmatched.

The chain has TRBV6-1 and TRBJ2-3; no reliable D call. V was trimmed by 2 bases and J by 5 bases, leaving 17 bases between them. CDR1 is MNHNS and CDR2 is SASEGT in the germline V gene. CDR3 length: 16 residues. The CDR3 region has the DNA TGTGCCAGCAGTGAAAACCTCCTGTTAGTTGGAGATACGCAGTATTTT. The encoded protein is CASSENLLLVGDTQYF.

J is TRBJ2-1 and V is TRBV12-5; a possible D gene is TRBD1 (5 bases). V was shortened by 1 base and J by 7 bases, with 8 bases between the two germline ends. The germline CDR1 and CDR2 sequences are LGHNT and FRNRAP. The CDR3 length is 13 residues. CDR3 amino acids: CASGLARGNEQFF. CDR3 DNA: TGTGCTAGTGGTTTGGCAAGGGGTAATGAGCAGTTCTTC.

This sequence joins TRBV10-3 and TRBJ2-3, with D perhaps TRBD1 (6 bases). The CDR3 contains 14 residues. V lost 6 bases, J lost 3 bases, and 13 bases lay in between. Germline V CDR1 and CDR2: ENHRY, SYGVKD. CDR3 nucleotide sequence: TGTGCCATCAGACAGGGTGGGTGGACAGATACGCAGTATTTT. Protein sequence: CAIRQGGWTDTQYF.

The chain joins TRBV3-1 (or the pseudogene TRBV3-2) to TRBJ1-3; no clear D. V was trimmed by 6 bases and J by 4 bases, leaving 10 bases between them. This CDR3 contains 13 residues. Germline lookup yields CDR1 LGHDT and CDR2 YNNKEL (reference sequence). This CDR3 reads CASSISAGNTIYF. DNA of the CDR3: TGTGCCAGCAGTATTAGCGCCGGAAACACCATATATTTT.